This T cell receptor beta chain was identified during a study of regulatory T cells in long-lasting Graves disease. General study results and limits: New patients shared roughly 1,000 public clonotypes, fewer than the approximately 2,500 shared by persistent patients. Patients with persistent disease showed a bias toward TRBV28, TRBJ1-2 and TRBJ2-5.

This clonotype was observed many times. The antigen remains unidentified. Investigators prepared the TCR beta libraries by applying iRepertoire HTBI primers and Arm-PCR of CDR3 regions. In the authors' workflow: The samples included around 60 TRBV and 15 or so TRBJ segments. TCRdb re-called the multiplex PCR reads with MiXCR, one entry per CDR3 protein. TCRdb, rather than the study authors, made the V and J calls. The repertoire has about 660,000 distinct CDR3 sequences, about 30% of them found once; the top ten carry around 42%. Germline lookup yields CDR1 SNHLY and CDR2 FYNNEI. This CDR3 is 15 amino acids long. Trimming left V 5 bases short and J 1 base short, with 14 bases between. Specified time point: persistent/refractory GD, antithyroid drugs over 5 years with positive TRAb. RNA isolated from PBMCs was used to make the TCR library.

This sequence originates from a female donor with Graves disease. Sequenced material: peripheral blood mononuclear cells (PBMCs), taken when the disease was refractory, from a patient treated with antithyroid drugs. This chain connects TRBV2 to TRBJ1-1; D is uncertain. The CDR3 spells CASSSAVWGNTEAFF. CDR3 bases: TGTGCCAGCAGTTCTGCAGTATGGGGGAACACTGAAGCTTTCTTT.